The clone carrying this TCR beta chain turned up a few times. What it binds is not known. Via MiXCR, TCRdb re-called the reads, giving one row per CDR3 protein. The sample has about 830,000 distinct CDR3 sequences, approximately 32% seen once. This sample was included in a study of T cell repertoires in cytomegalovirus infection. Whole-study findings and limits: In two of eight donors, the top clonotype was HLA-C-restricted CMV-specific.

The sequence was obtained from a human donor in good health (CMV status not recorded). Some clones in this sample may be carry-over from other donors' samples. The sequencing used cultured CD8+ T cells from PBMCs, collected from culture after CMV antigen stimulation.

The CDR3 reads CASSQAPGGGGNQPQHF. CDR3 DNA sequence: TGCGCCAGCAGCCAAGCACCCGGAGGCGGGGGCAATCAGCCCCAGCATTTT. The J gene is TRBJ1-5, the V gene TRBV4-1; unclear D gene. Germline V gene sequence: CDR1 MGHRA, CDR2 YSYEKL. V lost 1 base to trimming and J lost 2 bases, with 15 bases between them. The CDR3 is 17 residues long.